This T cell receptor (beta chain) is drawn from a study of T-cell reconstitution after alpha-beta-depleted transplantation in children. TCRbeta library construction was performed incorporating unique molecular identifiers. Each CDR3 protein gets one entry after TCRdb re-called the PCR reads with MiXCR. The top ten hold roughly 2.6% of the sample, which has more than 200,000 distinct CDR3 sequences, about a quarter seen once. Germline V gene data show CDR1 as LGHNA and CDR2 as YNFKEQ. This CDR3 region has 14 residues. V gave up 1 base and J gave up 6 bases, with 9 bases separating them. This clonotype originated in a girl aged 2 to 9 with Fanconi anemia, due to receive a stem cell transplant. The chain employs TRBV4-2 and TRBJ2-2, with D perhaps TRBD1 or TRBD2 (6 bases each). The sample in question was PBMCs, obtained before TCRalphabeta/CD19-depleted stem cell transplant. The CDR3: CASSQGRGPGELFF. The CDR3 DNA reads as TGTGCCAGCAGCCAAGGACGGGGGCCCGGGGAGCTGTTTTTT.